Listed below are T cell receptor beta chains from one sample, sequenced in a study of blood T cell repertoires in COVID-19. The protocol was immunoSEQ multiplex PCR, while the TCRdb copy is restricted to in-frame clones and leaves out a portion. The data contain 250,000 to 350,000 clones, about 91% of them singletons. Sequenced sample: peripheral blood. The source is a woman aged 55-69 years with acute or convalescent COVID-19. CDR3s include the opening cysteine and the closing phenylalanine or tryptophan. Fields, in order: D gene, clone size, J gene, V gene, CDR3 DNA, CDR3 protein. The D gene is left open where the match is weak. Not every row has a clone size; where given, it reads once, few, many or a size class.

D: -; size: -; J: TRBJ1-2; V: TRBV3-1/TRBV3-2; DNA: TGTGCCAGCAGCCAAGATTCGGTCGAGACAGGAGCCTATGGCTACACCTTC; CDR3: CASSQDSVETGAYGYTF
D: -; size: once; J: TRBJ1-1; V: TRBV9; DNA: TGTGCCAGCAGCGTAGCCCCACAGGGCTTGAACACTGAAGCTTTCTTT; CDR3: CASSVAPQGLNTEAFF
D: TRBD1; size: -; J: TRBJ1-1; V: TRBV29-1; DNA: TGCAGCGGGGGAGGCCGACAGGGTGAGGCGGGGAACACTGAAGCTTTCTTT; CDR3: CSGGGRQGEAGNTEAFF
D: TRBD1; size: -; J: TRBJ1-1; V: TRBV5-5; DNA: TGTGCCAGCAGCCCGAGGGGACAGGTCGGCACTGAAGCTTTCTTT; CDR3: CASSPRGQVGTEAFF
D: TRBD2; size: -; J: TRBJ2-5; V: TRBV4-1; DNA: TGCGCCAGCAGCCCTGCGGGGGGGGGAACGACCCAGTACTTC; CDR3: CASSPAGGGTTQYF
D: TRBD2; size: -; J: TRBJ2-1; V: TRBV18; DNA: TGTGCCAGCTCGAAGGGACTAGCGTCGAGCTCCTACAATGAGCAGTTCTTC; CDR3: CASSKGLASSSYNEQFF
D: -; size: -; J: TRBJ2-2; V: TRBV3-1/TRBV3-2; DNA: TGTGCCAGCAGCCAATCTTACACCGGGGAGCTGTTTTTT; CDR3: CASSQSYTGELFF
D: TRBD1; size: -; J: TRBJ1-4; V: TRBV2; DNA: TGTGCCAGCAGTGAATCCGAGGGGGCAACTGAAAAACTGTTTTTT; CDR3: CASSESEGATEKLFF
D: TRBD2; size: -; J: TRBJ2-3; V: TRBV19; DNA: TGTGCCAGTAGTCCCTCTCTAGCGGGGGTGGTGTATACGCAGTATTTT; CDR3: CASSPSLAGVVYTQYF
D: TRBD1; size: -; J: TRBJ1-2; V: TRBV3-1/TRBV3-2; DNA: TGTGCCAGCAGCCTTACGACAGGGGGGGGCTATGGCTACACCTTC; CDR3: CASSLTTGGGYGYTF
D: -; size: -; J: TRBJ1-2; V: TRBV6-5; DNA: TGTGCCAGCAGTTACCCCCAGGGGTCCCACTATGGCTACACCTTC; CDR3: CASSYPQGSHYGYTF
D: TRBD1; size: -; J: TRBJ1-5; V: TRBV7-3; DNA: TGTGCCAGCAGCTTGACAGGGTCGGGCAATCAGCCCCAGCATTTT; CDR3: CASSLTGSGNQPQHF
D: -; size: -; J: TRBJ2-3; V: TRBV4-2; DNA: TGTGCCAGCAGCCAAAACCAGGCAGATACGCAGTATTTT; CDR3: CASSQNQADTQYF
D: -; size: -; J: TRBJ2-1; V: TRBV3-1/TRBV3-2; DNA: TGTGCCAGCAGCCAACTGGAGGGTGAGCAGTTCTTC; CDR3: CASSQLEGEQFF
D: TRBD1; size: few; J: TRBJ2-2; V: TRBV7-9; DNA: TGTGCCAGCACCAGACTCGGGCAGGGGGCGCGGCTTGGGGAGCTGTTTTTT; CDR3: CASTRLGQGARLGELFF
D: -; size: -; J: TRBJ1-3; V: TRBV7-9; DNA: TGTGCCAGCAGCCTTTATAGCAGCCACCACTACTCTGGAAACACCATATATTTT; CDR3: CASSLYSSHHYSGNTIYF
D: TRBD1; size: -; J: TRBJ2-2; V: TRBV5-1; DNA: TGCGCCAGCAGCCTGACAGGGGACACCGGGGAGCTGTTTTTT; CDR3: CASSLTGDTGELFF
D: -; size: -; J: TRBJ1-5; V: TRBV5-6; DNA: TGTGCCAGCAGCTTGAGTCAGGGGAGTGGGAGCAATCAGCCCCAGCATTTT; CDR3: CASSLSQGSGSNQPQHF
D: -; size: -; J: TRBJ2-5; V: TRBV2; DNA: TGTGCCAGCAGTCCCCTCGAGAGGGATAAGGAGACCCAGTACTTC; CDR3: CASSPLERDKETQYF
D: -; size: -; J: TRBJ2-6; V: TRBV18; DNA: TGTGCCAGCTCACCCGGGAGTTCTGGGGCCAACGTCCTGACTTTC; CDR3: CASSPGSSGANVLTF
D: -; size: -; J: TRBJ1-2; V: TRBV2; DNA: TGTGCCAGCAGTGAAGCGTGGGACACTACTAACTATGGCTACACCTTC; CDR3: CASSEAWDTTNYGYTF
D: TRBD2; size: -; J: TRBJ2-1; V: TRBV19; DNA: TGTGCCAGTAGTATGGATCCGTCCGGGACTAGCGGGAGAAATGAGCAGTTCTTC; CDR3: CASSMDPSGTSGRNEQFF
D: -; size: -; J: TRBJ2-3; V: TRBV21-1; DNA: TGTGCCAGCAGCAAAGACAGGGGTTTAGAAGATACGCAGTATTTT; CDR3: CASSKDRGLEDTQYF
D: -; size: -; J: TRBJ1-1; V: TRBV6-2/TRBV6-3; DNA: TGTGCCAGCAGTTACTCGAAGCGGGGTGTGAACACTGAAGCTTTCTTT; CDR3: CASSYSKRGVNTEAFF
D: TRBD1; size: -; J: TRBJ1-6; V: TRBV6-6; DNA: TGTGCCAGCAGACCACAGGGGGGCTCCTATAATTCACCCCTCCACTTT; CDR3: CASRPQGGSYNSPLHF
D: -; size: -; J: TRBJ2-2; V: TRBV7-2; DNA: TGTGCCAGCAGCGATACACCAACCGGGGAGCTGTTTTTT; CDR3: CASSDTPTGELFF
D: TRBD2; size: -; J: TRBJ2-5; V: TRBV10-3; DNA: TGTGCCATCAGTGCTGGGACTATCCAAACCCAGTACTTC; CDR3: CAISAGTIQTQYF
D: TRBD1; size: -; J: TRBJ1-4; V: TRBV7-9; DNA: TGTGCCAGCAGCAAACAAAAGGGGGCGCGGAGTGAAAAACTGTTTTTT; CDR3: CASSKQKGARSEKLFF
D: -; size: -; J: TRBJ2-1; V: TRBV20-1; DNA: TGCAGTGCCCGTAATGGCTATGAGCAGTTCTTC; CDR3: CSARNGYEQFF
D: -; size: -; J: TRBJ1-2; V: TRBV14; DNA: TGTGCCAGCAGCCAAGTCCGGGACGGCGGGAGGGAGGGCTACACCTTC; CDR3: CASSQVRDGGREGYTF
D: TRBD1; size: -; J: TRBJ1-5; V: TRBV7-8; DNA: TGTGCCAGCAGCTCAGGGGGATGGGGCAATCAGCCCCAGCATTTT; CDR3: CASSSGGWGNQPQHF
D: -; size: -; J: TRBJ1-3; V: TRBV6-5; DNA: TGTGCCAGCAGTTACTCGACGGGCTCTGGAAACACCATATATTTT; CDR3: CASSYSTGSGNTIYF
D: -; size: -; J: TRBJ1-4; V: TRBV7-2; DNA: TGTGCCAGCAGCGCGGGACTCCAAGAAAATGAAAAACTGTTTTTT; CDR3: CASSAGLQENEKLFF
D: TRBD1; size: -; J: TRBJ2-1; V: TRBV29-1; DNA: TGCAGCGTGGTACCGGGACAGGGAAACAATGAGCAGTTCTTC; CDR3: CSVVPGQGNNEQFF
D: -; size: -; J: TRBJ1-2; V: TRBV28; DNA: TGTGCCAGCAGTTTCGTGGGCCGTGGCTACACCTTC; CDR3: CASSFVGRGYTF
D: -; size: -; J: TRBJ2-5; V: TRBV2; DNA: TGTGCCAGCAGTGACTGGCTAGCGCAAGAGACCCAGTACTTC; CDR3: CASSDWLAQETQYF
D: TRBD2; size: -; J: TRBJ2-1; V: TRBV2; DNA: TGTGCCAGCAGCTCCGGGACTAGCTCCTACAATGAGCAGTTCTTC; CDR3: CASSSGTSSYNEQFF
D: -; size: -; J: TRBJ1-1; V: TRBV6-1; DNA: TGTGCCAGCAGTGAAGGGGAGGCAACCCTCTGGGGGAACACTGAAGCTTTCTTT; CDR3: CASSEGEATLWGNTEAFF
D: TRBD1; size: -; J: TRBJ1-6; V: TRBV9; DNA: TGTGCCAGCAGCCCACCGAATGGACAGGGGGTGAATTCACCCCTCCACTTT; CDR3: CASSPPNGQGVNSPLHF
D: -; size: -; J: TRBJ1-6; V: TRBV27; DNA: TGTGCCAGCAGTTTATGGTCTGACCGCGGTTCACCCCTCCACTTT; CDR3: CASSLWSDRGSPLHF
D: TRBD1; size: -; J: TRBJ2-1; V: TRBV7-9; DNA: TGTGCCAGCAGCTTAGCCGGGACAGGGGGTTTCTACAATGAGCAGTTCTTC; CDR3: CASSLAGTGGFYNEQFF
D: TRBD2; size: -; J: TRBJ2-1; V: TRBV9; DNA: TGTGCCAGCAGCTTATCCTATCATCCCGGGACTAGCGGGAGCAATGAGCAGTTCTTC; CDR3: CASSLSYHPGTSGSNEQFF
D: -; size: -; J: TRBJ1-3; V: TRBV7-9; DNA: TGTGCCAGCAGCTTAGCGAGCTCTGGAAACACCATATATTTT; CDR3: CASSLASSGNTIYF
D: TRBD1; size: -; J: TRBJ1-6; V: TRBV3-1/TRBV3-2; DNA: TGTGCCAGCAGCCAAGATACAGGGGTTATGAATTCACCCCTCCACTTT; CDR3: CASSQDTGVMNSPLHF
D: -; size: -; J: TRBJ1-1; V: TRBV7-3; DNA: TGTGCCAGCAGCTTAAAGCCAGGGGTGACTGAAGCTTTCTTT; CDR3: CASSLKPGVTEAFF
D: -; size: once; J: TRBJ1-2; V: TRBV6-1; DNA: TGTGCCAGCAGTGAAGAACCAGGAAGAGACTATGGCTACACCTTC; CDR3: CASSEEPGRDYGYTF
D: TRBD1; size: once; J: TRBJ2-3; V: TRBV4-1; DNA: TGCGCCAGCAGCCAAGAACAGGGGGAAGCTTGGGATACGCAGTATTTT; CDR3: CASSQEQGEAWDTQYF
D: TRBD2; size: -; J: TRBJ2-1; V: TRBV4-2; DNA: TGTGCCAGCAGCCGCGCACTAGCGGGGCTGACCTACAATGAGCAGTTCTTC; CDR3: CASSRALAGLTYNEQFF
D: -; size: -; J: TRBJ1-1; V: TRBV6-5; DNA: TGTGCCAGCAGATACGGCCGGAACACTGAAGCTTTCTTT; CDR3: CASRYGRNTEAFF
D: -; size: -; J: TRBJ1-6; V: TRBV7-8; DNA: TGTGCCAGCAGCTTAGGTGGCAGTGTCTATTCACCCCTCCACTTT; CDR3: CASSLGGSVYSPLHF
D: TRBD1; size: -; J: TRBJ2-7; V: TRBV6-5; DNA: TGTGCCAGCAGTTACCCGAGTAGGGGGCGGTACGAGCAGTACTTC; CDR3: CASSYPSRGRYEQYF
D: -; size: -; J: TRBJ1-1; V: TRBV29-1; DNA: TGCAGCGTTGAAGCTGGCAGCGGCAACACTGAAGCTTTCTTT; CDR3: CSVEAGSGNTEAFF
D: -; size: -; J: TRBJ2-3; V: TRBV10-3; DNA: TGTGCCATCTCTAGCACAGATACGCAGTATTTT; CDR3: CAISSTDTQYF
D: -; size: -; J: TRBJ1-1; V: TRBV11-3; DNA: TGTGCCAGCAGCTTACCAGGCCGCGAGACTGAAGCTTTCTTT; CDR3: CASSLPGRETEAFF
D: -; size: -; J: TRBJ1-2; V: TRBV29-1; DNA: TGCAGCGTTGAAGGCGGGCAGGGACAATACTATGGCTACACCTTC; CDR3: CSVEGGQGQYYGYTF
D: TRBD1; size: -; J: TRBJ1-5; V: TRBV10-3; DNA: TGTGCCATCAGTGGACAGGGGGTCCAGCCCCAGCATTTT; CDR3: CAISGQGVQPQHF
D: -; size: -; J: TRBJ1-4; V: TRBV11-3; DNA: TGTGCCAGCAGCTCCGACCGCTTGGAGCCTAATGAAAAACTGTTTTTT; CDR3: CASSSDRLEPNEKLFF
D: TRBD2; size: -; J: TRBJ2-2; V: TRBV7-9; DNA: TGTGCCAGCAGATTACCGAGCGGGGACTCGACCGGGGAGCTGTTTTTT; CDR3: CASRLPSGDSTGELFF